The 21 T cell receptor beta chains listed next were all sequenced from one sample in a study of blood T cell repertoires in COVID-19. Some clones are missing from TCRdb's copy, which holds only in-frame ones; the method was immunoSEQ multiplex PCR. Of around 220,000 clones listed, approximately 81% were seen once; the top ten hold less than 11%. Sequencing input: peripheral blood. These receptors all come from an elderly woman with acute or convalescent COVID-19.

The chain is built from TRBV18 and TRBJ2-7; 8 positions agree with TRBD2. Germline V gene sequence: CDR1 KGHSH, CDR2 LQKENI. Trimming took 3 bases from V and 2 from J; bases not matched to a gene: 9. The CDR3 runs to 16 residues. CDR3 sequence (DNA): TGTGCCAGCTCACCCCCAAGCGGGGGCACCACCTACGAGCAGTACTTC. This encodes CASSPPSGGTTYEQYF.

The chain joins TRBV7-2 to TRBJ2-1, with 10 positions matching TRBD2. Losses at the gene ends were 1 base for V and 8 bases for J; bases not matched to a gene: 8. The CDR3 has 16 amino acids. CDR1 is SGHTA, CDR2 FQGNSA, per germline. CDR3 residues: CASSLESTSGAHEQFF. CDR3 sequence (DNA): TGTGCCAGCAGCTTAGAGTCAACTAGCGGGGCCCATGAGCAGTTCTTC.

This chain joins TRBV5-5 and TRBJ2-7, with D hard to call. The CDR3 runs 15 residues. CDR1 SGHKS and CDR2 YYEKEE come from the germline V gene (reference sequence). Deletions cut 3 bases from V and 0 bases from J, with 13 bases between. The CDR3: CASSSDGASSYEQYF. In nucleotides, the CDR3 is TGTGCCAGCAGCTCGGATGGAGCCAGCTCCTACGAGCAGTACTTC.

The V call is TRBV9, the J call TRBJ2-2, with TRBD1 matching 7 bases. Germline assignment: CDR1 SGDLS and CDR2 YYNGEE. The CDR3 contains 13 residues. V gave up 4 bases and J gave up 6 bases; unmatched junction bases: 3. The chain's CDR3 is CASSLTGAGELFF. Written as DNA, the CDR3 is TGTGCCAGCAGCTTAACAGGGGCCGGGGAGCTGTTTTTT.

This rearrangement joins TRBV6-4 to TRBJ2-1; TRBD1 matches at 8 bases. This CDR3 contains 14 residues. The V and J ends lost 6 bases and 6 bases, in that order; junction bases with no gene match: 7. Germline V gives CDR1 MRHNA, CDR2 SNTAGT. The CDR3 spells CASSAQGAANEQFF. The DNA for the CDR3 is TGTGCCAGCAGCGCCCAGGGGGCTGCCAATGAGCAGTTCTTC.

A word on this clone: Additional DNA sequences in this sample encode the identical CDR3. CDR3 sequence: CAWGASYEQYF. The CDR3 coding sequence is TGTGCCTGGGGAGCATCCTACGAGCAGTACTTC. The chain carries TRBV30 and TRBJ2-7; no clear D. Germline CDR1 is GTSNPN and CDR2 is SVGIG (reference sequence). V was cut by 5 bases and J by 1 base, with 6 bases left in between. This CDR3 contains 11 residues.

The CDR3 DNA reads as TGTGCCAGCAGTTATGGAGGAGTCGAAGGCAATCAGCCCCAGCATTTT. This gives the protein CASSYGGVEGNQPQHF. The rearrangement links TRBV6-5 to TRBJ1-5, with D uncertain. The CDR3 covers 16 residues. Trimming shortened V by 3 bases and J by 2 bases, and 14 bases separated the two germline ends. CDR1 and CDR2 (germline): MNHEY, SVGAGI.

This clone was observed a handful of times. The chain recombines TRBV14 with TRBJ2-7; 7 bases are shared with TRBD2. The CDR3 spans 15 residues. Germline V lookup: CDR1 SGHDN, CDR2 FVKESK. V lost 0 bases to trimming and J lost 4 bases; unmatched junction nucleotides: 6. CDR3 region: CASSQDRWGGYEQYF. CDR3 nucleotide sequence: TGTGCCAGCAGCCAAGATCGGTGGGGGGGGTACGAGCAGTACTTC. The variable domain in full, with the rest retrieved from reference TRBV14 and TRBJ2-7, is EAGVTQFPSHSVIEKGQTVTLRCDPISGHDNLYWYRRVMGKEIKFLLHFVKESKQDESGMPNNRFLAERTGGTYSTLKVQPAELEDSGVYFCASSQDRWGGYEQYFGPGTRLTVT.

The chain uses TRBV5-8 and TRBJ2-2, with a tentative D call TRBD1 (5 bases). With 5 bases removed from V and 0 bases from J, the gap between germline ends came to 8 bases. CDR1 and CDR2 (germline): SGHTS, YDEGEE. This CDR3 has 14 residues. CDR3 sequence: CASRMTANTGELFF. CDR3 nucleotide sequence: TGTGCCAGCAGGATGACAGCGAACACCGGGGAGCTGTTTTTT.

The rearrangement links TRBV11-2 to TRBJ2-2; D gene ambiguous. The CDR3 has 13 amino acids. V was cut by 2 bases and J by 5 bases, with 6 bases left in between. CDR1 is SGHAT, CDR2 FQNNGV, per germline. The CDR3 region has the DNA TGTGCCAGCAGCTTAACAGATACCGGGGAGCTGTTTTTT. It encodes CASSLTDTGELFF.

The chain joins TRBV19 to TRBJ2-5; 10 bases map to TRBD1. The CDR3 has 16 residues. V gave up 5 bases and J gave up 0 bases; unmatched junction bases: 6. Germline V gives CDR1 LNHDA, CDR2 SQIVND (reference sequence). CDR3 coding DNA: TGTGCCAGTAGTCCGAGACAGGGGGCCAACCAAGAGACCCAGTACTTC. Translation gives CASSPRQGANQETQYF.

V is TRBV24-1 and J is TRBJ2-3, with D possibly being TRBD1 (5 bases). Germline assignment: CDR1 KGHDR and CDR2 SFDVKD. V was cut by 6 bases and J by 8 bases, with 17 bases left in between. This CDR3 comprises 14 residues. This chain's CDR3 is CATSLGAVQGTQYF. In nucleotides, the CDR3 is TGTGCCACCAGTCTTGGGGCGGTTCAGGGTACGCAGTATTTT.

The chain joins TRBV2 to TRBJ2-3, with a tentative D call TRBD2 (6 bases). Trimming removed 3 bases at V and 6 bases at J, with 16 bases between. The CDR3 length is 15 residues. From germline, CDR1 is SNHLY and CDR2 FYNNEI. DNA of the CDR3: TGTGCCAGCAGTGAGGAGGGCCTACGTCGGGATACGCAGTATTTT. Translation gives CASSEEGLRRDTQYF. Together with reference TRBV2 and TRBJ2-3, the CDR3 gives the full variable domain: EPEVTQTPSHQVTQMGQEVILRCVPISNHLYFYWYRQILGQKVEFLVSFYNNEISEKSEIFDDQFSVERPDGSNFTLKIRSTKLEDSAMYFCASSEEGLRRDTQYFGPGTRLTVL.

The chain recombines TRBV6-1 with TRBJ1-4; D is uncertain. V was pared by 3 bases and J by 3 bases, with 17 bases between. Germline CDR1 and CDR2: MNHNS and SASEGT. CDR3 length: 17 amino acids. The CDR3: CASSDNVGRLPNEKLFF. The CDR3 region has the DNA TGTGCCAGCAGTGATAATGTTGGCAGGTTACCTAATGAAAAACTGTTTTTT.

The V gene is TRBV2, the J gene TRBJ1-2; 9 nucleotides line up with TRBD1. Losses at the gene ends were 8 bases for V and 4 bases for J; bases not matched to a gene: 8. Germline assignment: CDR1 SNHLY and CDR2 FYNNEI. The CDR3 contains 14 residues. The CDR3 DNA reads as TGTGCCAGCCCCCCCCCGGGACAGGGCTATGGCTACACCTTC. Protein: CASPPPGQGYGYTF.

The chain couples TRBV18 to TRBJ1-5; D gene ambiguous. Germline V gene lookup returns CDR1 KGHSH and CDR2 LQKENI. The CDR3 spans 13 residues. V gave up 6 bases and J gave up 4 bases, with 10 bases separating them. CDR3 sequence: CASSRTENQPQHF. CDR3 coding DNA: TGTGCCAGCTCCAGAACAGAGAATCAGCCCCAGCATTTT.

This rearrangement joins TRBV21-1 to TRBJ1-4. TRBV21-1 counts as a pseudogene. The CDR3 consists of 14 residues. The CDR3 nucleotides are TGTGCCAGCAGCAAAGCTCCTGTCGGTGAAAAACTGTTTTTT. Its translation: CASSKAPVGEKLFF.

This rearrangement joins TRBV11-3 to TRBJ1-1; the D is unclear. The CDR3 is 14 amino acids. Germline-derived CDR1 and CDR2 are SGHNT and YENEEA. The ends were cut back, 8 bases at V and 1 base at J, with 14 bases in the middle. CDR3 nucleotides: TGTGCCAGCCGCATCGCGGAAAGGAACACTGAAGCTTTCTTT. Translating gives CASRIAERNTEAFF.

Comments on this clone: Other DNA sequences in the sample encode the same CDR3. The chain joins TRBV3-1 (or the pseudogene TRBV3-2) to TRBJ2-3, with D unresolved. Looked up from germline, CDR1 is LGHDT and CDR2 is YNNKEL (reference sequence). The CDR3 loop spans 12 amino acids. Trimming shortened V by 4 bases and J by 0 bases, and 2 bases separated the two germline ends. CDR3 region: CASSPSTDTQYF. For the CDR3, the DNA is TGTGCCAGCAGCCCAAGCACAGATACGCAGTATTTT.

This clone was seen more than once but under ten times. The V call is TRBV21-1, the J call TRBJ1-5; TRBD1 is taken as the D call from the table, unchecked against the DNA. TRBV21-1 is termed a pseudogene. This CDR3 is 12 amino acids long. The CDR3 reads CAGDRSNQPQHF. The DNA for the CDR3 is TGTGCCGGAGACAGGAGCAATCAGCCCCAGCATTTT.

The chain has TRBV4-2 and TRBJ2-2; 9 bases are shared with TRBD2. The V segment lost 4 bases and the J segment 3 bases; nucleotides outside the gene matches: 9. Germline assignment: CDR1 LGHNA and CDR2 YNFKEQ. This CDR3 has 17 amino acids. CDR3 coding DNA: TGTGCCAGCAGCCGCCCGGAGCGGGGGGCTGACACCGGGGAGCTGTTTTTT. Protein: CASSRPERGADTGELFF.